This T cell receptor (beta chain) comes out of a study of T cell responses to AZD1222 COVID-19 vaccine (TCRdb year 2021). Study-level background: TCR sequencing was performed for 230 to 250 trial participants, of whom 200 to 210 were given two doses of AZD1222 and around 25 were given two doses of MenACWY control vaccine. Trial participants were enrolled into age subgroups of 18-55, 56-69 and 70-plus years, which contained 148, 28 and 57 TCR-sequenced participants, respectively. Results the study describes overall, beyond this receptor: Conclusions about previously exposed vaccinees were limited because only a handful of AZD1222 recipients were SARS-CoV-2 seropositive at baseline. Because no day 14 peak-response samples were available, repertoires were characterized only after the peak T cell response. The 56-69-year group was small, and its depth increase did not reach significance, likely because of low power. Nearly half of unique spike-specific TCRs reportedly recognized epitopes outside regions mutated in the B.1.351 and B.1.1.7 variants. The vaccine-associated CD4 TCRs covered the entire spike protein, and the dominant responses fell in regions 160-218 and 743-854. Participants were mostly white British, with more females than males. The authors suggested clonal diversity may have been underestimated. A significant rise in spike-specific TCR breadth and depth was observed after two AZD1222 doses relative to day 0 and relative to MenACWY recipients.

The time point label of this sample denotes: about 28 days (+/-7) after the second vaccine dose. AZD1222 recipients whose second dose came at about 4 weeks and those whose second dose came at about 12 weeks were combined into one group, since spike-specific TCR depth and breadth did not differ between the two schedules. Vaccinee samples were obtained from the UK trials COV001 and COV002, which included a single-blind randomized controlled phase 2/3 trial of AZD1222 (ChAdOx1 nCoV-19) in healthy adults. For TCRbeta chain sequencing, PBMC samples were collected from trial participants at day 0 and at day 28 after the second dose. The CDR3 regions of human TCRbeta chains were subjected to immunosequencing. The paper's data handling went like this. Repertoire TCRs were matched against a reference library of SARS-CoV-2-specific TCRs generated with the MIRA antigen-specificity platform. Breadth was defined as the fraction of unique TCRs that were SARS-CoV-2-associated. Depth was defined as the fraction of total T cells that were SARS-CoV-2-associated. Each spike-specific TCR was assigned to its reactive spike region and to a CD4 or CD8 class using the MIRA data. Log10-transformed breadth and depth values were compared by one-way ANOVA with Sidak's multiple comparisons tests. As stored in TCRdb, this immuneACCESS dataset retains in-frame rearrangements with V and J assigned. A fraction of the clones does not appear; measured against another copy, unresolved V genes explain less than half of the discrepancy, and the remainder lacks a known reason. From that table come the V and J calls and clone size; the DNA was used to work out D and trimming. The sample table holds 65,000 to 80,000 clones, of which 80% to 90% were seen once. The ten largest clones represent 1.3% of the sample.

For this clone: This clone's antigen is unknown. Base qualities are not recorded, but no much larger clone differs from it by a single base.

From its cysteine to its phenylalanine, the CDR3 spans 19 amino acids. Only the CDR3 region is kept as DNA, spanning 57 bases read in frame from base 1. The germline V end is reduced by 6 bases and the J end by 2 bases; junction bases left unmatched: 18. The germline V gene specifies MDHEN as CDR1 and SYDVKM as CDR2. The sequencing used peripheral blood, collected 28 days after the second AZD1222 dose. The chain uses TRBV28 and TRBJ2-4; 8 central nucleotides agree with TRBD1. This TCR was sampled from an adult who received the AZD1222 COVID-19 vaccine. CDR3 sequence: CASSPRGRGGKGPKNIQYF. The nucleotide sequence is TGTGCCAGCAGCCCCAGGGGGCGAGGGGGGAAGGGGCCCAAAAACATTCAGTACTTC.